This T cell receptor beta chain was retrieved from a study of sequential checkpoint blockade in melanoma. The germline CDR1 and CDR2 sequences are MNHEY and SMNVEV (reference sequence). The CDR3 is 14 amino acids. Treatment meaning: randomized to nivolumab then ipilimumab (arm A) or the reverse (arm B). Profiling relied on immunoSEQ multiplex PCR, and the TCRdb table lists in-frame clones only, not all of them. The sample holds roughly 12,000 clones, around 73% seen once. This TCR was sampled from a human donor with melanoma. Specimen: CD8+ T cells sorted from blood (inferred from file names), collected from a patient given nivolumab and ipilimumab in sequence. The genes are TRBV27 and TRBJ2-5, with D perhaps matching TRBD2 (5 bases). The DNA end favors TRBJ2-7, so the J call may be wrong. CDR3 coding DNA: TGTGCCAGCAGTTTTGGTGGGAGAGCTCTCGAGCAGTACTTC. Its protein product is CASSFGGRALEQYF.